This T cell receptor beta chain was found in a study of T cells in Graves' hyperthyroidism and ophthalmopathy (dated by TCRdb to the late 2010s). With regard to the full study: Peripheral blood was sampled at the time of initial diagnosis, prior to any treatment. To identify distinguishing TCR V-J signatures, a discovery cohort of 100 patients was used, comprising 43 with Graves' ophthalmopathy and 57 with stable Graves' hyperthyroidism. Prospective prediction of ophthalmopathy was tested in an independent validation cohort of approximately 19 hyperthyroidism patients and some 17 patients who later progressed to ophthalmopathy. The roughly 90 discovery patients were divided at random into training and test sets in a 7:3 ratio. The study also compared thyroid tissue and blood T-cell repertoires from more than five Graves' hyperthyroidism patients. After sampling, hyperthyroidism patients received methimazole starting at 30 mg daily, and ophthalmopathy patients received high-dose intravenous methylprednisolone. The paper reports TCR Vbeta CDR3 sequencing of fewer than 150 peripheral blood samples: some 41 ophthalmopathy, fewer than 80 hyperthyroidism and around 17 progressor patients. The investigation overall reported the following: Most expanded thyroid clonotypes (frequency above 0.001) were also detected in blood, suggesting blood repertoires may reflect thyroid immune responses. A 13 V-J signature model separated ophthalmopathy from stable hyperthyroidism, with just over 85% sensitivity and just under 84% specificity in cross-validation and 80%/75% in testing. In validation, the model predicted progression to ophthalmopathy with approximately 71% sensitivity and less than 75% specificity, a median of approximately 6.7 months before onset. No statistical method was used to set the sample size in advance, and investigators knew the group allocation.

Hyperthyroidism patients were newly diagnosed, with disease duration under 2 months, and aged 18 to 65 years. Exclusion was applied to patients with uncontrolled infections, other autoimmune diseases, pregnancy or lactation. Diagnoses were based on clinical symptoms, serum thyroxine and TRAb, thyroid ultrasound and orbital computed tomography. Blood from progressor patients was collected at the time of first diagnosis with hyperthyroidism, before any ophthalmopathy symptoms had appeared. PBMCs were separated from 7.5 to 10 ml of fresh peripheral blood using Ficoll-Paque density gradient centrifugation. Patients classed as progressors first received a Graves' hyperthyroidism diagnosis and then went on to develop ophthalmopathy during follow-up. Total RNA was extracted using Trizol reagent, and RNA quality was assessed on an Agilent 2100 Bioanalyzer. Worth noting for this clonotype: This receptor's antigen is unknown. Base qualities are not at hand, and no much larger clone is one base apart.

TCR beta CDR3 regions were amplified from RNA transcripts. The TCR CDR3 was subjected to a first round of RT-PCR using the HTBI primer set and the Qiagen OneStep RT-PCR kit. Libraries were constructed in a second round of multiplex PCR, after which size selection and purification were carried out. Libraries were sequenced paired-end with 100 bp reads on an Illumina HiSeq2000. The original methods were these. Raw data were processed with SOAPnuke, discarding reads with adapters, uncalled bases, mean Phred below 15, or no exact constant-primer or identifier match. COPE v1.2.5 was used to merge the high-quality paired reads, and each unique nucleotide sequence was defined as a clonotype. MiTCR v1.1 was used to align the clonotypes against IMGT TRBV, TRBD and TRBJ reference segments. Analysis was restricted to V-J combinations with a frequency above 0.0001, which covered 99.2% of repertoires. A TCS score was defined as the ratio of F50 (clonal expansion) to E x V (chaos), with BLOSUM62-based TCRdist applied between CDR3 peptides within each V-J. Welch's t-statistics and random forest reduced around 550 V-J features to 13, which were used in a naive Bayes classifier (R e1071). TCRdb handled the public reads itself, with Q25 trimming in fastp and clone calling in MiXCR, and kept productive beta chains. Entries are consolidated by CDR3 protein sequence, retaining the most common genes and DNA. The V and J calls and clone size are TCRdb's, not the authors'. A total of about 180,000 distinct CDR3 sequences appear in this sample, about 9.4% of them only once. Roughly 23% of the sample is taken by the ten largest.

CDR1 and CDR2, per the germline V gene, are SGHDT and YYEEEE. Counted from cysteine to phenylalanine, this CDR3 has 18 amino acids. The only DNA kept is the CDR3, 54 bases in frame from the first base. Germline trimming amounts to 5 bases on V and 1 base on J, with 11 as the count of junction bases outside the gene matches. The specimen was blood. This chain is built from TRBV5-6 and TRBJ2-6, with 8 bases aligning to TRBD1. The sequence came from a woman between 18 and 30 years old with Graves' hyperthyroidism that later progressed to Graves' ophthalmopathy. The base sequence is TGTGCCAGCAGAGGAACCGGGACAGGCCTTTCTGGGGCCAACGTCCTGACTTTC. It translates to CASRGTGTGLSGANVLTF.